These T cell receptor beta chains were read from a single sample in a study. TCRdb processed the 5' RACE reads anew with MiXCR; each CDR3 protein has one entry. Among 5,500 to 8,000 distinct CDR3 sequences, around 72% were seen once, and the ten largest hold roughly 4.5%. The sample consisted of tumor-infiltrating Tregs sorted from the breast tumor. These receptor sequences come from a female donor with breast cancer. Both conserved end residues are part of each CDR3. The D gene is left open where the match is weak. Clone sizes are given selectively: once, few, many, or a class where the clone is expanded.

V gene,J gene,D gene,clone size,CDR3 protein,CDR3 DNA
TRBV7-6,TRBJ2-1,.,few,CASSLRTGYNEQFF,TGTGCCAGCAGCTTGAGGACGGGATACAATGAGCAGTTCTTC
TRBV11-2,TRBJ2-7,TRBD2,.,CASSLGTGTTLYEQYF,TGTGCCAGCAGCTTAGGTACCGGGACTACCTTATACGAGCAGTACTTC
TRBV27,TRBJ1-5,.,few,CASSLVMSNQPQHF,TGTGCCAGCAGTTTGGTAATGAGCAATCAGCCCCAGCATTTT
TRBV11-3,TRBJ2-3,.,.,CASSPRRSSTDTQYF,TGTGCCAGCAGCCCCCGGAGGTCTAGCACAGATACGCAGTATTTT
TRBV12-3/TRBV12-4,TRBJ1-2,.,.,CASSLRENYGYTF,TGTGCCAGCAGTTTGAGAGAAAACTATGGCTACACCTTC
TRBV6-5,TRBJ1-1,TRBD1,.,CASRGTGTNTEAFF,TGTGCCAGCAGGGGGACAGGGACGAACACTGAAGCTTTCTTT
TRBV20-1,TRBJ1-3,TRBD1,.,CSAREGQTSGNTIYF,TGCAGTGCTAGGGAGGGACAGACCTCTGGAAACACCATATATTTT
TRBV5-1,TRBJ2-5,TRBD2,few,CASRRLAGGQETQYF,TGCGCCAGCAGACGACTAGCGGGGGGACAAGAGACCCAGTACTTC
TRBV6-5,TRBJ1-2,.,.,CASSYSTDSYGYTF,TGCGCCAGCAGTTATTCTACAGATTCCTATGGCTACACCTTC
TRBV7-7,TRBJ2-7,.,once,CASSLELGAPYEQYF,TGTGCTAGCAGCTTAGAGCTCGGGGCCCCCTACGAGCAGTACTTC
TRBV20-1,TRBJ2-1,.,.,CSARRAGSSFGNEQFF,TGCAGTGCTAGAAGGGCCGGGAGTAGTTTTGGCAATGAGCAGTTCTTC
TRBV7-2,TRBJ2-1,TRBD2,few,CASSLVVVGLAGDREQFF,TGTGCCAGCAGCTTAGTGGTAGTAGGGCTAGCGGGAGATCGTGAGCAGTTCTTC
TRBV7-3,TRBJ2-3,.,.,CASSPGSDTQYF,TGTGCCAGCAGCCCGGGAAGTGATACGCAGTATTTT
TRBV6-4,TRBJ2-3,TRBD2,.,CASSSAAGGLNTQYF,TGTGCCAGCAGTTCCGCAGCGGGGGGGCTGAATACGCAGTATTTT
TRBV6-5,TRBJ2-3,.,.,CASSHTDTQYF,TGTGCCAGCAGTCACACAGATACGCAGTATTTT
TRBV7-9,TRBJ1-5,TRBD1,once,CASSLIRDRDVYQPQHF,TGTGCCAGCAGCCTCATCCGGGACAGGGATGTGTATCAGCCCCAGCATTTT
TRBV20-1,TRBJ1-5,.,.,CSAGLTMGPQHF,TGCAGTGCGGGACTAACCATGGGGCCCCAGCATTTT
TRBV18,TRBJ2-6,.,.,CASSHGAGANVLTF,TGTGCCAGCTCACATGGGGCTGGGGCCAACGTCCTGACTTTC
TRBV18,TRBJ2-7,.,.,CASSPPSGREQYF,TGTGCCAGCTCACCGCCTTCGGGTCGGGAGCAGTACTTC
TRBV6-5,TRBJ2-1,.,.,CASSYDGTDYNEQFF,TGTGCCAGCAGTTACGATGGGACTGACTACAATGAGCAGTTCTTC
TRBV7-8,TRBJ1-3,.,.,CASSFTANSGNTIYF,TGTGCCAGCAGCTTCACAGCCAACTCTGGAAACACCATATATTTT
TRBV5-1,TRBJ1-2,.,.,CASSSQTDPVYGYTF,TGCGCCAGCAGCTCGCAGACGGATCCTGTTTATGGCTACACCTTC
TRBV4-2,TRBJ2-1,TRBD1,.,CASSQDLGGLGNEQFF,TGTGCCAGCAGCCAAGATTTAGGGGGCTTGGGAAATGAGCAGTTCTTC
TRBV5-1,TRBJ1-2,TRBD1,.,CASSSDREIGYGYTF,TGCGCCAGCAGCTCCGACAGGGAGATTGGCTATGGCTACACCTTC
TRBV4-2,TRBJ2-7,TRBD2,.,CASSQDPGLAYEQYF,TGTGCCAGCAGCCAAGATCCCGGACTAGCCTACGAGCAGTACTTC
TRBV27,TRBJ1-2,.,.,CASSTQVTPFYGYTF,TGTGCCAGCAGTACACAGGTTACCCCTTTCTATGGCTACACCTTC
TRBV30,TRBJ2-1,TRBD1,.,CAWSVRTGKFF,TGTGCCTGGAGTGTGCGGACAGGGAAGTTCTTC